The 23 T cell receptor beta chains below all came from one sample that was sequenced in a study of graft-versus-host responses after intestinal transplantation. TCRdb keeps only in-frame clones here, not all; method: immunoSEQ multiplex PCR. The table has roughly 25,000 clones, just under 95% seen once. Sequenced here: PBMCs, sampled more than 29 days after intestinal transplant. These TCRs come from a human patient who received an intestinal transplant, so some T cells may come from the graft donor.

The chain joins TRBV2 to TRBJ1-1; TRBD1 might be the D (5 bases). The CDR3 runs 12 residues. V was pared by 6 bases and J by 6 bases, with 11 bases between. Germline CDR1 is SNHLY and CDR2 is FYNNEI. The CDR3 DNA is TGTGCCAGCAGCCACAGAGGGGCTGAAGCTTTCTTT. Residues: CASSHRGAEAFF.

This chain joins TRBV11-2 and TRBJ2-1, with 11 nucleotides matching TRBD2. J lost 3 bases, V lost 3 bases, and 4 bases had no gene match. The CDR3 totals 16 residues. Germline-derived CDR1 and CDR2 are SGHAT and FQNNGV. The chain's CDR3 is CASSFATSGIYNEQFF. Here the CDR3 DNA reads TGTGCCAGCAGCTTCGCGACTAGCGGGATCTACAATGAGCAGTTCTTC.

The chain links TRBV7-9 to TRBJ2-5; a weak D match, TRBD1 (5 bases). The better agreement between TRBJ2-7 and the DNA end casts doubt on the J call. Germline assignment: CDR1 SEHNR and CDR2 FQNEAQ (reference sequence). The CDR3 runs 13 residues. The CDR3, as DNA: TGTGCCAGCAGCTTCGACAGCTCCTACGAGCAGTACTTC. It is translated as CASSFDSSYEQYF.

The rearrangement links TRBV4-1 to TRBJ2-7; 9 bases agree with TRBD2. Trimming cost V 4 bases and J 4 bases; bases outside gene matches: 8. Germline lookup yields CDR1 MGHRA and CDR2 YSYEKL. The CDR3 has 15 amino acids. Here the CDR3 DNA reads TGCGCCAGCAGCCCAGCGGGAGGAGGGTTATACGAGCAGTACTTC. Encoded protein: CASSPAGGGLYEQYF.

The CDR3 DNA sequence: TGCGCCAGCAGCTTGGAAGTGGGCTCGGAGACCCAGTACTTC. Translated: CASSLEVGSETQYF. The rearrangement joins TRBV5-1 to TRBJ2-5; D is ambiguous. There are 14 residues in the CDR3. From germline, CDR1 is SGHRS and CDR2 YFSETQ. V lost 0 bases and J 5 bases, leaving 11 bases between the germline ends.

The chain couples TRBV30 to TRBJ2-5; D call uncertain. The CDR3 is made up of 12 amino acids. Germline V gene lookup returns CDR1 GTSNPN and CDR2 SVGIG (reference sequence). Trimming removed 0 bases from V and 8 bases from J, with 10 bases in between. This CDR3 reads CAWSVVLSTQYF. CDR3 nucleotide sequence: TGTGCCTGGAGTGTAGTGTTGTCTACCCAGTACTTC.

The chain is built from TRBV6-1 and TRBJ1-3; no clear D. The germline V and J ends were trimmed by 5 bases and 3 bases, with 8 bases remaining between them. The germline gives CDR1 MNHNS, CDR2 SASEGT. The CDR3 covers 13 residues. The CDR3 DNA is TGTGCCAGCAGTCCACCCAGTGGAAACACCATATATTTT. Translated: CASSPPSGNTIYF.

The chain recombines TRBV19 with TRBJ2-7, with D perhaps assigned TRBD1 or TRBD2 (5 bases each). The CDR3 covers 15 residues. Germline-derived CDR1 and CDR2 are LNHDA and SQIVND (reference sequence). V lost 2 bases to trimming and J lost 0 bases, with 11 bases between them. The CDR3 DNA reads TGTGCCAGTAGTATAAGTGAGGGGAGCTCCTACGAGCAGTACTTC. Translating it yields CASSISEGSSYEQYF.

The CDR3 here is CASRQGVYEKLFF. The CDR3 DNA reads TGTGCCAGCAGACAGGGTGTGTATGAAAAACTGTTTTTT. The chain combines TRBV2 with TRBJ1-4; a possible D gene is TRBD1 (6 bases). The germline V gene has CDR1 SNHLY and CDR2 FYNNEI. The germline V and J ends were trimmed by 6 bases and 6 bases, with 11 bases remaining between them. The CDR3 covers 13 residues.

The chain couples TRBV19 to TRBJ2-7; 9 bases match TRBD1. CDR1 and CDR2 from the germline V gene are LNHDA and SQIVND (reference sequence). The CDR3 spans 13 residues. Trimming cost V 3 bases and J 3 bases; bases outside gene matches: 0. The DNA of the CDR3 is TGTGCCAGTAGTATGACAGGGGGCTACGAGCAGTACTTC. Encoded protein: CASSMTGGYEQYF.

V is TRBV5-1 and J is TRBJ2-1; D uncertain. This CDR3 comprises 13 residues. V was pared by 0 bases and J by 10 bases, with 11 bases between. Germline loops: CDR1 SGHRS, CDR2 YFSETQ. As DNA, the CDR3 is TGCGCCAGCAGCTTGGGGCTTAAGTGGGAGCAGTTCTTC. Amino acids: CASSLGLKWEQFF. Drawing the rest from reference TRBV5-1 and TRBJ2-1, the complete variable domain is KAGVTQTPRYLIKTRGQQVTLSCSPISGHRSVSWYQQTPGQGLQFLFEYFSETQRNKGNFPGRFSGRQFSNSRSEMNVSTLELGDSALYLCASSLGLKWEQFFGPGTRLTVL.

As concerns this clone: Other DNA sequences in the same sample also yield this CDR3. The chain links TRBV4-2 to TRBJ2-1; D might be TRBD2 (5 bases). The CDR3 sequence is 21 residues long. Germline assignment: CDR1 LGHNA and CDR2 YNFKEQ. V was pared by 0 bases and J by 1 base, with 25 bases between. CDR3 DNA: TGTGCCAGCAGCCAAGATTACGTTGGAGGTCGGCTAGCCGGTTCCTACAATGAGCAGTTCTTC. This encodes CASSQDYVGGRLAGSYNEQFF.

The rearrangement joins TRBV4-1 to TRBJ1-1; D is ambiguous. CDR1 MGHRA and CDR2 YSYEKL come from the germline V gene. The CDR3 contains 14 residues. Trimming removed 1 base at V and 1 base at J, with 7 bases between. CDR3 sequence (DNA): TGCGCCAGCAGCCAAGTCGGCGGGAACACTGAAGCTTTCTTT. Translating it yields CASSQVGGNTEAFF.

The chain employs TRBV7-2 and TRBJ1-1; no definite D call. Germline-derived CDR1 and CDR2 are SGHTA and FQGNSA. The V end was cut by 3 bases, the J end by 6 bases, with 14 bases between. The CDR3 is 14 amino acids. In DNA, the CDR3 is TGTGCCAGCAGCTTGATGGGTAGTTCTGCTGAAGCTTTCTTT. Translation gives CASSLMGSSAEAFF.

The CDR3 coding sequence is TGTGCCAGCAGCTTAGAGGACAGGGCATTTGGAAACACCATATATTTT. Translating gives CASSLEDRAFGNTIYF. The chain recombines TRBV13 with TRBJ1-3; 8 bases agree with TRBD1. Germline CDR1 and CDR2: PRHDT and FYEKMQ (reference sequence). V lost 1 base, J lost 3 bases, and 5 bases stayed unmatched. CDR3 length: 16 amino acids.

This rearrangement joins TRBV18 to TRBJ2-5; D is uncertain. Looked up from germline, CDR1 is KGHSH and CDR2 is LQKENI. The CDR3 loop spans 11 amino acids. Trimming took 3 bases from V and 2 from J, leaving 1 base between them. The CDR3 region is CASSPQETQYF. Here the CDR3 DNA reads TGTGCCAGCTCACCGCAAGAGACCCAGTACTTC.

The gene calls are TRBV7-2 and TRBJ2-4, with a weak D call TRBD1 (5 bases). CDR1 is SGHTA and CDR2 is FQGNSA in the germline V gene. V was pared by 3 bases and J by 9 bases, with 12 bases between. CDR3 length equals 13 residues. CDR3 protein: CASSLRQPPIQYF. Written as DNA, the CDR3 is TGTGCCAGCAGCTTGCGACAGCCTCCCATTCAGTACTTC.

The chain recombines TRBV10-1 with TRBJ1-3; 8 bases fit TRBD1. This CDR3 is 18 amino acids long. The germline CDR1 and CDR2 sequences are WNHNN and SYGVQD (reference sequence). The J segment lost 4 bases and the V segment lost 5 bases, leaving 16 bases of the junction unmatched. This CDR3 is CASSPFQYRGQGGNTIYF. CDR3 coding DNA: TGCGCCAGCAGTCCGTTCCAATATCGAGGACAGGGAGGAAACACCATATATTTT.

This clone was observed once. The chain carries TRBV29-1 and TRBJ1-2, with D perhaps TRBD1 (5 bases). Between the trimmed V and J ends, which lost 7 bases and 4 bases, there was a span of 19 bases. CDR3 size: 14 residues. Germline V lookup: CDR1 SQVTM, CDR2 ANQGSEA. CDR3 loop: CSAEVQGTFYGYTF. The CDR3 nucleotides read TGCAGCGCCGAGGTTCAGGGCACCTTCTATGGCTACACCTTC.

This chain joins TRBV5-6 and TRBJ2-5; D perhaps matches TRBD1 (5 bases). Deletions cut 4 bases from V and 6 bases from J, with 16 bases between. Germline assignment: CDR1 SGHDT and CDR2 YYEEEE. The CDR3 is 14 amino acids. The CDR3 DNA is TGTGCCAGCAGCATACCACAGGCTAAGCAGACCCAGTACTTC. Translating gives CASSIPQAKQTQYF.

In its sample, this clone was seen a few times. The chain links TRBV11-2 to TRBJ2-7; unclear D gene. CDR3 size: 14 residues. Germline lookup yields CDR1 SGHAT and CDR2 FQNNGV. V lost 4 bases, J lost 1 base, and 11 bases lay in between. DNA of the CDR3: TGTGCCAGCAGCTCCCGACGGTCTTCCTACGAGCAGTACTTC. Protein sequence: CASSSRRSSYEQYF.

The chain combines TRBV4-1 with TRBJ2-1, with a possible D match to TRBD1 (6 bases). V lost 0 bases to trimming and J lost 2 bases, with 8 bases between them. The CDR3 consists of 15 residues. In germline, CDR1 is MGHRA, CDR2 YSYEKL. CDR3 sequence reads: CASSQDPGAYNEQFF. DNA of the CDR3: TGCGCCAGCAGCCAAGATCCAGGGGCCTACAATGAGCAGTTCTTC.

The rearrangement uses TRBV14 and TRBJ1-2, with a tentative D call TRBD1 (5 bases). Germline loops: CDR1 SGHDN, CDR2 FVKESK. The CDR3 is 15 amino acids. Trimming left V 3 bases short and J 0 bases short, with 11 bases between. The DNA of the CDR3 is TGTGCCAGCAGCCACCGCTGGGGACCTAACTATGGCTACACCTTC. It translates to CASSHRWGPNYGYTF.